These 8 T cell receptor beta chains share one sample of origin, sequenced in a study of T-cell reconstitution after alpha-beta-depleted transplantation in children. A library of TCRbeta sequences, prepared with unique molecular identifiers, was generated. Each CDR3 protein gets one entry after TCRdb re-called the PCR reads with MiXCR. Found here are fewer than 400,000 distinct CDR3 sequences, 20% of them singletons; the top ten hold approximately 3.8%. The sequenced sample was PBMCs from the stem cell graft donor, obtained from the stem cell graft. These receptors were obtained from a human donor who donated a stem cell graft to a child with acute myeloid leukemia.

A single count supports this clonotype. The J gene is TRBJ2-5, the V gene TRBV28; D is possibly TRBD1 (5 bases). CDR3 length equals 11 residues. Germline CDR1 MDHEN, CDR2 SYDVKM. Deletions cut 2 bases from V and 9 bases from J, with 7 bases between. Written as DNA, the CDR3 is TGTGCCAGCAGTTTAGGCAGGGCCCAGTACTTC. Translating gives CASSLGRAQYF.

This clonotype was seen a few times. The chain is built from TRBV3-1 and TRBJ2-7; 8 positions match TRBD1. CDR3 size: 12 residues. From germline, CDR1 is LGHDT and CDR2 YNNKEL (reference sequence). J gave up 3 bases and V 8 bases, and 3 bases lay outside the gene matches. The CDR3 nucleotides are TGTGCCAGCGGGACAGGCGACTACGAGCAGTACTTC. It is translated as CASGTGDYEQYF.

This clonotype was seen ten or more times. The rearrangement joins TRBV27 to TRBJ2-3, with D tentatively TRBD1 or TRBD2 (5 bases each). Trimming took off 2 bases at V and 3 bases at J, with 9 bases between the two ends. The length of the CDR3 is 14 residues. Looked up from germline, CDR1 is MNHEY and CDR2 is SMNVEV (reference sequence). Written as DNA, the CDR3 is TGTGCCAGCAGTTTAAGGGACCAAACAGATACGCAGTATTTT. It is translated as CASSLRDQTDTQYF.

J is TRBJ2-7 and V is TRBV4-3; D is ambiguous. Trimming took off 0 bases at V and 7 bases at J, with 16 bases between the two ends. The CDR3 is 15 residues long. Germline CDR1 reads LGHNA; CDR2 reads YSLEER. CDR3 protein: CASSQDAGGVVEQYF. Written as DNA, the CDR3 is TGCGCCAGCAGCCAAGACGCAGGTGGTGTAGTTGAGCAGTACTTC.

CDR3 DNA: TGTGCCAGCAGCCAACGAGGGGAGGGTTACAATGAGCAGTTCTTC. Its protein product is CASSQRGEGYNEQFF. The chain employs TRBV13 and TRBJ2-1; TRBD2 agrees at 7 bases. The trim removed 5 bases at V and 4 bases at J, leaving 8 bases unmatched. There are 15 residues in the CDR3. The germline gives CDR1 PRHDT, CDR2 FYEKMQ (reference sequence).

This clonotype turned up a few times. This chain links TRBV20-1 with TRBJ2-5; maybe TRBD2 (7 bases). The V end lost 6 bases, the J end lost 4 bases, and 15 bases lay between the germline ends. Germline V lookup: CDR1 DFQATT, CDR2 SNEGSKA (reference sequence). CDR3 length equals 13 residues. The CDR3 protein is CSASEGGGETQYF. CDR3 nucleotides: TGCAGTGCATCGGAGGGAGGGGGAGAGACCCAGTACTTC.

The sample holds a few counts of this clonotype. This rearrangement joins TRBV4-2 to TRBJ2-1; TRBD2 matches at 15 bases. Trimming removed 0 bases from V and 8 bases from J; junction bases left unmatched: 5. Germline V lookup: CDR1 LGHNA, CDR2 YNFKEQ. This CDR3 spans 17 amino acids. The CDR3 DNA reads as TGTGCCAGCAGCCAAGAGTTCAGGACTAGCGGGAGGGATGAGCAGTTCTTC. Amino acids: CASSQEFRTSGRDEQFF.

This clonotype was picked up many times. The chain is built from TRBV20-1 and TRBJ2-7; 11 nucleotides line up with TRBD2. From germline, CDR1 is DFQATT and CDR2 SNEGSKA (reference sequence). V lost 5 bases, J lost 2 bases, and 11 bases stayed unmatched. The CDR3 covers 16 residues. The CDR3 loop is CSASSSRSGRAYEQYF. In DNA form, the CDR3 reads TGCAGTGCTTCCTCCTCGCGTAGCGGGAGGGCCTACGAGCAGTACTTC.